The text below deals with one T cell receptor beta chain. Its antigen is undetermined. CDR3 size: 14 residues. Deletions cut 8 bases from V and 0 bases from J, with 13 bases between. Germline V CDR1 and CDR2: MGHDK, SYGVNS. The data were obtained in a study of T-cell memory formation after mild COVID-19. Study-level findings and limits: Memory cells collected pre-infection included some clones that later responded, suggesting cross-reactive memory joined.

With constant-segment primers, 5'RACE yielded cDNA libraries of TCR alpha and TCR beta that carried sample barcodes and UMIs. TCRdb reprocessed the 5' RACE reads with MiXCR, giving one entry per CDR3 protein. This sample has 120,000 to 150,000 distinct CDR3 sequences; 15% to 20% occur once, and the top ten carry approximately 2.3%. This TCR was recovered from an adult woman who had mild COVID-19 (a few samples of this study predate the infection). Cell type and time point are not known. This chain links TRBV25-1 with TRBJ2-5; maybe TRBD1 (6 bases). Source material: PBMCs or a T cell subset sorted from them (not recorded which). The CDR3 DNA follows: TGTGCCAGCCTCTCCGACAGGTACCAAGAGACCCAGTACTTC. Protein sequence: CASLSDRYQETQYF.